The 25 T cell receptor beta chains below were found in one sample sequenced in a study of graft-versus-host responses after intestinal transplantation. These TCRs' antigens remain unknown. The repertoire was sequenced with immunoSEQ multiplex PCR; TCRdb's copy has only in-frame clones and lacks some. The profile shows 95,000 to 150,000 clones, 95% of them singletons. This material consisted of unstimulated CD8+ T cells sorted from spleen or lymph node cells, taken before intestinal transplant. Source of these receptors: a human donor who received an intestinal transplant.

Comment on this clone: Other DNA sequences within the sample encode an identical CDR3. The CDR3 DNA is TGCAGCGTTAGGGCCGGCTCCTCCTACGAGCAGTACTTC. It translates to CSVRAGSSYEQYF. V usage is TRBV29-1 and J usage is TRBJ2-7; D remains ambiguous. Germline CDR1 SQVTM, CDR2 ANQGSEA. This CDR3 spans 13 amino acids. The V gene lost 5 bases and the J gene lost 0 bases, with 11 bases spanning the gap.

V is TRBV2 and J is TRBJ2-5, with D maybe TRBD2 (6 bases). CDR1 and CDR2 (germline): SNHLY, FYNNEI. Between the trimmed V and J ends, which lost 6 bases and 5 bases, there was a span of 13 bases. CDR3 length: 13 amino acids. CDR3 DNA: TGTGCCAGCAGCCTGGGAGGATGGGAGACCCAGTACTTC. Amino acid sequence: CASSLGGWETQYF.

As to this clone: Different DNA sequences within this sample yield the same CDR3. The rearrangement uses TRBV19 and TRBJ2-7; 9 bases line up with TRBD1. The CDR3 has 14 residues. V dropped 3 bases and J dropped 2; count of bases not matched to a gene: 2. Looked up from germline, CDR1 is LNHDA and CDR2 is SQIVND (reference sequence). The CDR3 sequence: CASSMGTGTYEQYF. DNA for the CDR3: TGTGCCAGTAGTATGGGGACAGGGACCTACGAGCAGTACTTC.

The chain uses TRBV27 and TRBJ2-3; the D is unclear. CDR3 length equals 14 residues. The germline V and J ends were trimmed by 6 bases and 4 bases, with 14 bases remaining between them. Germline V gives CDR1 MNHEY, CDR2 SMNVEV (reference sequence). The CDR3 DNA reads TGTGCCAGCAGGAAAGCGCCATTATCAGATACGCAGTATTTT. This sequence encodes CASRKAPLSDTQYF.

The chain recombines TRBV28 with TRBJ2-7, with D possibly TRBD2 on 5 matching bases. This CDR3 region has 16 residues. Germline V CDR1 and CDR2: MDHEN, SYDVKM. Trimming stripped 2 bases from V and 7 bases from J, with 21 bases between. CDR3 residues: CASSLPLSDPTGEQYF. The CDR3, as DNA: TGTGCCAGCAGTTTACCCCTTAGCGACCCTACGGGGGAGCAGTACTTC.

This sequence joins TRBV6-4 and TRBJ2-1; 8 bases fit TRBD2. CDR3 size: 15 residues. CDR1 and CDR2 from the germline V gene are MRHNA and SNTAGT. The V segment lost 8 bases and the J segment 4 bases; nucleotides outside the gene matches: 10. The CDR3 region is CASPELAGLYNEQFF. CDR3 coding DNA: TGTGCCAGCCCTGAGCTAGCGGGCTTGTACAATGAGCAGTTCTTC.

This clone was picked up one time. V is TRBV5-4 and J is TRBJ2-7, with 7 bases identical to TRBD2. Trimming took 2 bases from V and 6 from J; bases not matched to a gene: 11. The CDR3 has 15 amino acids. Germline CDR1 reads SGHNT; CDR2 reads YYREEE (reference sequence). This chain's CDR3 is CASSLFTGGSAEQYF. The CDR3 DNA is TGTGCCAGCAGCTTATTCACGGGAGGCTCGGCCGAGCAGTACTTC.

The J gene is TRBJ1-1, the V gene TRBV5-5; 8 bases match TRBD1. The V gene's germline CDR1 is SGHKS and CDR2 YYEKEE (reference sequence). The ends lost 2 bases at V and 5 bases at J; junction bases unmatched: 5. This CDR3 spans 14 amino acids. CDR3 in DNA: TGTGCCAGCAGCTTCGGACAGGGAGGGACTGAAGCTTTCTTT. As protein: CASSFGQGGTEAFF. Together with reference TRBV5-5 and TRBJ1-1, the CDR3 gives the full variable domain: DAGVTQSPTHLIKTRGQQVTLRCSPISGHKSVSWYQQVLGQGPQFIFQYYEKEERGRGNFPDRFSARQFPNYSSELNVNALLLGDSALYLCASSFGQGGTEAFFGQGTRLTVV.

The CDR3: CASSPPGLNKETQYF. The CDR3 region has the DNA TGTGCCAGCAGCCCACCGGGACTAAACAAAGAGACCCAGTACTTC. V gene TRBV28 combines with J gene TRBJ2-5; TRBD2 matches at 7 bases. J lost 3 bases, V lost 6 bases, and 10 bases had no gene match. Germline V CDR1 and CDR2: MDHEN, SYDVKM. This CDR3 region has 15 residues.

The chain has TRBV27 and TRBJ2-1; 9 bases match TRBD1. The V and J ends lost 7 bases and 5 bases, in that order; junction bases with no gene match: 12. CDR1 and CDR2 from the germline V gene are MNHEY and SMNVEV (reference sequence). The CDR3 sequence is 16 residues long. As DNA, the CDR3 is TGTGCCAGCACCCTTTTCCTGGGACAGGGCGACAATGAGCAGTTCTTC. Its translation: CASTLFLGQGDNEQFF.

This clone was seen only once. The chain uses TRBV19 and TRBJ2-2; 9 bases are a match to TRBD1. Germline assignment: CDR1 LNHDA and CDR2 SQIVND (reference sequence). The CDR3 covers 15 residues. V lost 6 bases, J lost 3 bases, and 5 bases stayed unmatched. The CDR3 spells CASRHRGLDTGELFF. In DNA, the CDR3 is TGTGCCAGTAGACACAGGGGGCTGGACACCGGGGAGCTGTTTTTT. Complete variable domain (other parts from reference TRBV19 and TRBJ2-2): DGGITQSPKYLFRKEGQNVTLSCEQNLNHDAMYWYRQDPGQGLRLIYYSQIVNDFQKGDIAEGYSVSREKKESFPLTVTSAQKNPTAFYLCASRHRGLDTGELFFGEGSRLTVL.

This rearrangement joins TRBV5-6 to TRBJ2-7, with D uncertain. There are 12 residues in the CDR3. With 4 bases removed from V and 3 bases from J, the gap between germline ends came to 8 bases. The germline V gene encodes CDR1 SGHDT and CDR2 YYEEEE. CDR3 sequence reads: CASSPGIYEQYF. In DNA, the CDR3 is TGTGCCAGCAGCCCAGGAATCTACGAGCAGTACTTC.

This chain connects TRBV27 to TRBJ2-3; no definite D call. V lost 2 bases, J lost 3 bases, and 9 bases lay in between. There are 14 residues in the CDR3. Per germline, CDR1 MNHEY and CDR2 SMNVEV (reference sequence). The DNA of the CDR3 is TGTGCCAGCAGTTTAAGGAGTGAGACAGATACGCAGTATTTT. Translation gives CASSLRSETDTQYF.

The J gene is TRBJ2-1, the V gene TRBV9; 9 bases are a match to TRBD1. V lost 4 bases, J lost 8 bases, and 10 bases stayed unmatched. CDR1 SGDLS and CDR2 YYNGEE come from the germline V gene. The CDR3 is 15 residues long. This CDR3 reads CASSKGTGYSDEQFF. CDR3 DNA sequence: TGTGCCAGCAGCAAAGGGACAGGGTATTCGGATGAGCAGTTCTTC.

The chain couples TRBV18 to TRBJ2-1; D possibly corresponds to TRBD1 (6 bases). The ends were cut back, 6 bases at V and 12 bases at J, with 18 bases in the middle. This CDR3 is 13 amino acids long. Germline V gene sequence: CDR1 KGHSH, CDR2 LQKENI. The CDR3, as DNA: TGTGCCAGCTCCCGCTGGAAACAGGGTATGCAGTTCTTC. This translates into CASSRWKQGMQFF.

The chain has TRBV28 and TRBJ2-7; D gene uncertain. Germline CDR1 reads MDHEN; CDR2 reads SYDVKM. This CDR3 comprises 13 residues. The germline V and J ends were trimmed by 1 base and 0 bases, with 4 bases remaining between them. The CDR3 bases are TGTGCCAGCAGTTTATCGAGCTCCTACGAGCAGTACTTC. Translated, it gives CASSLSSSYEQYF.

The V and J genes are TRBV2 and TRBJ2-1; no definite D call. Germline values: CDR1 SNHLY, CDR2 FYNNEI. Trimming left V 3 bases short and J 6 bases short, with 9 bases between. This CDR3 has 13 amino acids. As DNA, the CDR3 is TGTGCCAGCAGTGAGTATGGATCCAATGAGCAGTTCTTC. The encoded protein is CASSEYGSNEQFF.

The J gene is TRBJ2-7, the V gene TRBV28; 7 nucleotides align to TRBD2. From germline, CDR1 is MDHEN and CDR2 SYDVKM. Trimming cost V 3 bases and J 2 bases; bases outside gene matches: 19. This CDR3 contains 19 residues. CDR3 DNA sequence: TGTGCCAGCAGTTTCCCCAAACTTAGAGGGAGGGCGCATCCCTACGAGCAGTACTTC. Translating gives CASSFPKLRGRAHPYEQYF.

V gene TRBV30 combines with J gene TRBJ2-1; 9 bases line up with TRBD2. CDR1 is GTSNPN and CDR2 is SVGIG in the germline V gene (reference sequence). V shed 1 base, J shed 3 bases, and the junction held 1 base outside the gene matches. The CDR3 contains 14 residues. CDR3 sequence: CAWSGTSVYNEQFF. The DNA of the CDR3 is TGTGCCTGGAGTGGGACTAGCGTCTACAATGAGCAGTTCTTC.

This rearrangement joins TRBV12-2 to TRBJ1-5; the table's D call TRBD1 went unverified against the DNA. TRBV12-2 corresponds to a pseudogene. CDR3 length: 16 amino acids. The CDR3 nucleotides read TGTGCAAGTCGCGCCCCTAGACAGGGGTTAAATCAGCCCCAGCATTTT. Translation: CASRAPRQGLNQPQHF.

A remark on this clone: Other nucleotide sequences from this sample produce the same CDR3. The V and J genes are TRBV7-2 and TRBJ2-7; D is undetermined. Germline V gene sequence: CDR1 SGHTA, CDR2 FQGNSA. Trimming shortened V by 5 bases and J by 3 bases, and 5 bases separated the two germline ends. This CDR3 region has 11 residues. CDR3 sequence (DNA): TGTGCCAGCAGCCTCGACTACGAGCAGTACTTC. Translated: CASSLDYEQYF.

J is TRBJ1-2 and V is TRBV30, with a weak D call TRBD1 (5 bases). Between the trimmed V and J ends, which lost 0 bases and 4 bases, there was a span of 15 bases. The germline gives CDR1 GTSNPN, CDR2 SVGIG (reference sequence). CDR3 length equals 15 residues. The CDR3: CAWSVLTPGGYGYTF. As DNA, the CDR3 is TGTGCCTGGAGTGTACTGACCCCCGGGGGCTATGGCTACACCTTC.

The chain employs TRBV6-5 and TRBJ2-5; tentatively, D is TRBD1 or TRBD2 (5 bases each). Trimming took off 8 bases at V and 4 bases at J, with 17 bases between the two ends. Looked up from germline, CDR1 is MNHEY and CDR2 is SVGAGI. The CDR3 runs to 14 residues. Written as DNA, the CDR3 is TGTGCCAGCCGGGACCGCGGTAGTATAGAGACCCAGTACTTC. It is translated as CASRDRGSIETQYF.

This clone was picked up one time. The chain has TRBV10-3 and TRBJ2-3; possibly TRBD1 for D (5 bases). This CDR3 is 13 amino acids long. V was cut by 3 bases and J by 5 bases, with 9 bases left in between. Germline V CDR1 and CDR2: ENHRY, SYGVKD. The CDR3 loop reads CAISDREGDTQYF. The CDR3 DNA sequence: TGTGCCATCAGTGACAGGGAAGGAGATACGCAGTATTTT.

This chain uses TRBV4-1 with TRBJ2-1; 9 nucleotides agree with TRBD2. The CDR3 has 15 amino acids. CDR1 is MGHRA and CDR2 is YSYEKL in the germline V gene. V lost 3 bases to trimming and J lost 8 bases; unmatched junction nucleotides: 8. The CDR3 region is CASSQPGTSQDEQFF. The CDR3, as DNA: TGCGCCAGCAGCCAGCCGGGGACTAGCCAGGATGAGCAGTTCTTC.